This T cell receptor beta chain was profiled in a study of T cell repertoires in cytomegalovirus infection. Study information: Public TCR beta signatures were indicative of both CMV infection and a matching HLA type.

Of note for this clonotype: Its specificity is not known.

V lost 1 base to trimming and J lost 2 bases, with 12 bases between them. Per germline, CDR1 SEHNR and CDR2 FQNEAQ (reference sequence). The CDR3 loop spans 15 amino acids. TCRdb reprocessed the reads with MiXCR, giving one entry per CDR3 protein. The repertoire holds around 300,000 distinct CDR3 sequences, with 20% to 25% as singletons. General study results and limits: Across the ex vivo response, the dominant clonotypes were HLA-C-restricted CMV-specific TCR beta clonotypes. Cumulative frequency (of public TCR beta family members) identified carriers of CMV plus the relevant HLA.

The source material was cultured PBMCs, sampled from culture after CMV antigen stimulation. This clonotype originated in a human donor in good health (CMV status not recorded). Some clones in this sample may be carry-over from other donors' samples. This rearrangement joins TRBV7-9 to TRBJ2-7; D might be TRBD2 (5 bases). CDR3 nucleotide sequence: TGTGCCAGCAGCTTAGAGGAGAAGCGGACCTACGAGCAGTACTTC. Its protein product is CASSLEEKRTYEQYF.